This is a list of T cell receptor beta chains from one sample in a study of Graves' ophthalmopathy and Graves' hyperthyroidism. TCRdb analysed the multiplex PCR reads with MiXCR anew, one entry per CDR3 protein. Here the sample spans just over 400,000 distinct CDR3 sequences, around 21% being singletons. Sequenced material: peripheral blood. The receptors come from a young woman with stable Graves' hyperthyroidism. Each CDR3 is given with its conserved first and last residue. D genes are given only for firm matches. The size field is filled for only some rows; it gives once, few, many or a size class.

clone size: many; D gene: .; J gene: TRBJ2-7; V gene: TRBV20-1; CDR3 length: 13; CDR3 DNA: TGCAGTGCTAGGTTTTTGGACGATTACGAGCAGTACTTC; CDR3 protein: CSARFLDDYEQYF
clone size: many; D gene: .; J gene: TRBJ2-7; V gene: TRBV13; CDR3 length: 15; CDR3 DNA: TGTGCCAGCAGCTCAAGCTCCGGGACCTCCTACGAGCAGTACTTC; CDR3 protein: CASSSSSGTSYEQYF
clone size: .; D gene: .; J gene: TRBJ2-6; V gene: TRBV6-2/TRBV6-3; CDR3 length: 15; CDR3 DNA: TGTGCCAGCAGTTTGACGGGGTTTGGGGCCAACGTACTGACTTTC; CDR3 protein: CASSLTGFGANVLTF
clone size: many; D gene: TRBD1; J gene: TRBJ1-1; V gene: TRBV13; CDR3 length: 17; CDR3 DNA: TGTGCCAGCAGCTTAGAGGAGGGGACAGGGGCGAACACTGAAGCTTTCTTT; CDR3 protein: CASSLEEGTGANTEAFF
clone size: .; D gene: TRBD1; J gene: TRBJ2-2; V gene: TRBV29-1; CDR3 length: 13; CDR3 DNA: TGCAGCGTTGATGGGGACAGGGCCGGGGAGCTGTTTTTT; CDR3 protein: CSVDGDRAGELFF
clone size: few; D gene: .; J gene: TRBJ1-1; V gene: TRBV19; CDR3 length: 12; CDR3 DNA: TGTGCCAGTAGTATATCGGTAACTGAAGCTTTCTTT; CDR3 protein: CASSISVTEAFF
clone size: many; D gene: .; J gene: TRBJ1-5; V gene: TRBV20-1; CDR3 length: 15; CDR3 DNA: TGCAGTGCTAGATCGACAGGTTATAGCAATCAGCCCCAGCATTTT; CDR3 protein: CSARSTGYSNQPQHF
clone size: many; D gene: .; J gene: TRBJ2-7; V gene: TRBV18; CDR3 length: 14; CDR3 DNA: TGTGCCAGCTCACCCGGACTTTCCTCCTACGAGCAGTACTTC; CDR3 protein: CASSPGLSSYEQYF
clone size: many; D gene: TRBD2; J gene: TRBJ2-7; V gene: TRBV27; CDR3 length: 15; CDR3 DNA: TGTGCCAGCAGTTTATTCGGACTAGCGGGATCCGAGCAGTACTTC; CDR3 protein: CASSLFGLAGSEQYF
clone size: many; D gene: .; J gene: TRBJ2-7; V gene: TRBV12-3/TRBV12-4; CDR3 length: 16; CDR3 DNA: TGTGCCAGCGGACCCTCCCGGGCGGGTCTGACCTACGAGCAGTACTTC; CDR3 protein: CASGPSRAGLTYEQYF
clone size: .; D gene: .; J gene: TRBJ2-5; V gene: TRBV7-2; CDR3 length: 13; CDR3 DNA: TGTGCCAGCAGCTCAAATTACGGGGAGACCCAGTACTTC; CDR3 protein: CASSSNYGETQYF
clone size: many; D gene: .; J gene: TRBJ1-2; V gene: TRBV12-3/TRBV12-4; CDR3 length: 15; CDR3 DNA: TGTGCCAGCAGTTCGGGGCCAAATGCTAACTATGGCTACACCTTC; CDR3 protein: CASSSGPNANYGYTF
clone size: many; D gene: TRBD2; J gene: TRBJ2-7; V gene: TRBV20-1; CDR3 length: 15; CDR3 DNA: TGCAGTGCTAGAGAAAACCGGCGGGGAGGGGACGAGCAGTACTTC; CDR3 protein: CSARENRRGGDEQYF
clone size: .; D gene: TRBD1; J gene: TRBJ2-5; V gene: TRBV20-1; CDR3 length: 13; CDR3 DNA: TGCAGTGCTGCTGACAGGGGCCAAGAGACCCAGTACTTC; CDR3 protein: CSAADRGQETQYF
clone size: many; D gene: .; J gene: TRBJ1-5; V gene: TRBV7-9; CDR3 length: 13; CDR3 DNA: TGTGCCAGCAGCGAAACAGCCTCTCAGCCCCAGCATTTT; CDR3 protein: CASSETASQPQHF
clone size: many; D gene: .; J gene: TRBJ1-1; V gene: TRBV18; CDR3 length: 14; CDR3 DNA: TGTGCCAGCTCGCGACGGACAGAGAACACTGAAGCTTTCTTT; CDR3 protein: CASSRRTENTEAFF
clone size: many; D gene: .; J gene: TRBJ1-1; V gene: TRBV5-1; CDR3 length: 13; CDR3 DNA: TGCGCCAGCAGCACAGGGACTTACACTGAAGCTTTCTTT; CDR3 protein: CASSTGTYTEAFF
clone size: many; D gene: TRBD2; J gene: TRBJ2-5; V gene: TRBV7-2; CDR3 length: 16; CDR3 DNA: TGTGCCAGCAGCTTCCCTAGCGGGAGGGAACTAGAGACCCAGTACTTC; CDR3 protein: CASSFPSGRELETQYF
clone size: many; D gene: .; J gene: TRBJ2-7; V gene: TRBV5-1; CDR3 length: 15; CDR3 DNA: TGCGCCAGCAGCTTGGGCAGGGACCTCTCCTACGAGCAGTACTTC; CDR3 protein: CASSLGRDLSYEQYF
clone size: few; D gene: .; J gene: TRBJ2-2; V gene: TRBV5-5; CDR3 length: 15; CDR3 DNA: TGTGCCAGCAGCCGAGCCGGGACACGAACCGGGGAGCTGTTTTTT; CDR3 protein: CASSRAGTRTGELFF
clone size: .; D gene: .; J gene: TRBJ1-2; V gene: TRBV7-2; CDR3 length: 14; CDR3 DNA: TGTGCCAGCAGCCCCGGGATCGCTACAGAAGGTTACACCTTC; CDR3 protein: CASSPGIATEGYTF
clone size: many; D gene: TRBD1; J gene: TRBJ2-7; V gene: TRBV6-2/TRBV6-3; CDR3 length: 15; CDR3 DNA: TGTGCCAGCAGTTACTCCACAGGGGGCCCCTACGAGCAGTACTTC; CDR3 protein: CASSYSTGGPYEQYF
clone size: many; D gene: .; J gene: TRBJ1-5; V gene: TRBV12-3/TRBV12-4; CDR3 length: 15; CDR3 DNA: TGTGCCAGCAGTTTAGTGGACAGTAGCAATCAGCCCCAGCATTTT; CDR3 protein: CASSLVDSSNQPQHF
clone size: many; D gene: .; J gene: TRBJ1-1; V gene: TRBV29-1; CDR3 length: 12; CDR3 DNA: TGCAGCGTTGTGTGGGGGCATACTGAAGCTTTCTTT; CDR3 protein: CSVVWGHTEAFF
clone size: many; D gene: .; J gene: TRBJ2-7; V gene: TRBV20-1; CDR3 length: 12; CDR3 DNA: TGCAGTGCTATCTTTGGGGGCCGTGAGCAGTACTTC; CDR3 protein: CSAIFGGREQYF
clone size: once; D gene: TRBD2; J gene: TRBJ2-7; V gene: TRBV7-8; CDR3 length: 17; CDR3 DNA: TGTGCCAGCAGCTTAGCGGGGACTAGCGGGAGTGGTTACGAGCAGTACTTC; CDR3 protein: CASSLAGTSGSGYEQYF
clone size: many; D gene: .; J gene: TRBJ1-3; V gene: TRBV6-1; CDR3 length: 14; CDR3 DNA: TGTGCCAGCAGTGAATTGCAGATTGGAAACACCATATATTTT; CDR3 protein: CASSELQIGNTIYF
clone size: .; D gene: .; J gene: TRBJ1-1; V gene: TRBV28; CDR3 length: 16; CDR3 DNA: TGTGCCAGCAGTTTATCCCCGCTTCGCAGCATCACTGAAGCTTTCTTT; CDR3 protein: CASSLSPLRSITEAFF
clone size: few; D gene: TRBD1; J gene: TRBJ1-5; V gene: TRBV4-2; CDR3 length: 16; CDR3 DNA: TGTGCCAGCAGCCCCGACAGGGGGCTAAGCAATCAGCCCCAGCATTTT; CDR3 protein: CASSPDRGLSNQPQHF
clone size: many; D gene: .; J gene: TRBJ2-7; V gene: TRBV27; CDR3 length: 13; CDR3 DNA: TGTGCCAGCAGTTTTGTACACCACTACGAGCAGTACTTC; CDR3 protein: CASSFVHHYEQYF
clone size: many; D gene: .; J gene: TRBJ2-7; V gene: TRBV7-8; CDR3 length: 15; CDR3 DNA: TGTGCCAGCAAAGAATTGAGGGGTTTGGGTTACGAGCAGTACTTC; CDR3 protein: CASKELRGLGYEQYF
clone size: many; D gene: .; J gene: TRBJ1-6; V gene: TRBV20-1; CDR3 length: 13; CDR3 DNA: TGCAGTGCCGCCCCGACCCGGAATTCACCCCTCCACTTT; CDR3 protein: CSAAPTRNSPLHF